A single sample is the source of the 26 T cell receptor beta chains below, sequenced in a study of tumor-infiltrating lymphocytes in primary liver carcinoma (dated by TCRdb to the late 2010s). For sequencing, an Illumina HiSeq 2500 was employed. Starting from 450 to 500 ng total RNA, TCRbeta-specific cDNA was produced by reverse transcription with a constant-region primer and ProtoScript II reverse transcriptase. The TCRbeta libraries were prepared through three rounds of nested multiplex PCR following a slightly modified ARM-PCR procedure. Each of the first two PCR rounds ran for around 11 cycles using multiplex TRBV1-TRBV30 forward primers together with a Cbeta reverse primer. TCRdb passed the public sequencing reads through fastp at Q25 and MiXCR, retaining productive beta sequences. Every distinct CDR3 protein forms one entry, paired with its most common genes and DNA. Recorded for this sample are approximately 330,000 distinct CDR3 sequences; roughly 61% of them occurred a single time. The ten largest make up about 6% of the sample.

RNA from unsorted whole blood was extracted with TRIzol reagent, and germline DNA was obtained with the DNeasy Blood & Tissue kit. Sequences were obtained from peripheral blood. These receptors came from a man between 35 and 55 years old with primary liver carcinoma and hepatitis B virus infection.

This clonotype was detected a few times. The CDR3 nucleotides are TGTGCCAGCACCCCGGGACAGGGGGCGAGCAATCAGCCCCAGCATTTT. Its protein product is CASTPGQGASNQPQHF. The chain carries TRBV12-1 and TRBJ1-5; whether TRBD1, the table's D call, matches the DNA was not checked. TRBV12-1 is listed as a pseudogene. This CDR3 comprises 16 residues.

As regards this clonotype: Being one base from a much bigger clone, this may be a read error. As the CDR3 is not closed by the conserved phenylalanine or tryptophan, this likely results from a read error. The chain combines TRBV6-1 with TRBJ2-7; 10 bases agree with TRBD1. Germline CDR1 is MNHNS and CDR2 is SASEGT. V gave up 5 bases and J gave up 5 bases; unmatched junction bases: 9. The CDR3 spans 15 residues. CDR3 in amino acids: CASSQGTGENHEQYI. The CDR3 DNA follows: TGTGCCAGCAGTCAGGGGACAGGGGAAAATCACGAGCAGTACATC.

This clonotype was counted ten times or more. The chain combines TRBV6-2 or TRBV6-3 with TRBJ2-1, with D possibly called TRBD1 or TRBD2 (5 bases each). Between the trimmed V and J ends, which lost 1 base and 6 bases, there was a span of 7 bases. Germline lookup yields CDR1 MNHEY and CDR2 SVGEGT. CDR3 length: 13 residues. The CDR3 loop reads CASSYWDVNEQFF. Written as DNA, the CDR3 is TGTGCCAGCAGTTACTGGGACGTCAATGAGCAGTTCTTC.

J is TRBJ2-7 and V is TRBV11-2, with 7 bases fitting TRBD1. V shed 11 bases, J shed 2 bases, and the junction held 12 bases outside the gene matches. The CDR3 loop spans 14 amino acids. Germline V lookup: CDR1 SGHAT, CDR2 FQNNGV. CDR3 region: CARILNRGPYEQYF. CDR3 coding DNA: TGTGCCCGCATCTTAAACAGGGGCCCCTACGAGCAGTACTTC.

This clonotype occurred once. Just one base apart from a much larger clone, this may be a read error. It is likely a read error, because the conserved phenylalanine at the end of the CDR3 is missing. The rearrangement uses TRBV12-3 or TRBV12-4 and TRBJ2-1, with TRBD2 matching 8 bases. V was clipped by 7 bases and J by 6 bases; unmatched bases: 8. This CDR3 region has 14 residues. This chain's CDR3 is CASNPGLDLNEQFL. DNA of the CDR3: TGTGCCAGCAACCCGGGACTAGATCTCAATGAGCAGTTCCTC.

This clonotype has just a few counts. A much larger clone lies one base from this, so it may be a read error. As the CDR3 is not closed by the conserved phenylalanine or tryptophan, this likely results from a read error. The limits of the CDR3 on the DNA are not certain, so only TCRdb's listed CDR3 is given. Here the CDR3 reads CASSFAQDPWYL. The J gene is TRBJ2-3, the V gene TRBV5-5; the DNA was not used to check the table's D call, TRBD2. The length of the CDR3 is 12 amino acids, counting both ends. CDR1 and CDR2 (germline): SGHKS, YYEKEE (reference sequence).

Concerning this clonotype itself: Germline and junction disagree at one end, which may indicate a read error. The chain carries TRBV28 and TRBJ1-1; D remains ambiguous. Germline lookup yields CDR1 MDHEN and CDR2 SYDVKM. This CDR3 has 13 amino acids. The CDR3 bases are TGTGTCAGCAGTCTACCGGGTGGCACTGATGCTTTCTTT. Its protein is CVSSLPGGTDAFF.

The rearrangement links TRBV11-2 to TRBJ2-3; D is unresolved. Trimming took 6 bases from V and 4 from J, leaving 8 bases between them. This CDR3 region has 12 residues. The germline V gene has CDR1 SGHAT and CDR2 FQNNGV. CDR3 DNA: TGTGCCAGCAGTCTAGGATCAGATACGCAGTATTTT. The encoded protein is CASSLGSDTQYF.

In DNA, the CDR3 is TGCGCCAGCAAGTGGCGGGTGGGCACAGATACGCAGTATTTT. It encodes CASKWRVGTDTQYF. V usage is TRBV10-2 and J usage is TRBJ2-3; D may be TRBD2 (5 bases). V lost 7 bases, J lost 1 base, and 12 bases lay in between. Germline V gene data show CDR1 as WSHSY and CDR2 as SAAADI. This CDR3 region has 14 residues.

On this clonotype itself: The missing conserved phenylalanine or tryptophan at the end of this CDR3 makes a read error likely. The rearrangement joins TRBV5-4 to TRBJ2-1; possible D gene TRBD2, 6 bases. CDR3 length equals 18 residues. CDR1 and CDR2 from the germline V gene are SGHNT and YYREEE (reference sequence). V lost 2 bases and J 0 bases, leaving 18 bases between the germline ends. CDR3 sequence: CASSFRVEGGRSYNEQFY. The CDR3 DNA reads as TGTGCCAGCAGCTTTAGAGTAGAGGGAGGCCGCTCCTACAATGAGCAGTTCTAC.

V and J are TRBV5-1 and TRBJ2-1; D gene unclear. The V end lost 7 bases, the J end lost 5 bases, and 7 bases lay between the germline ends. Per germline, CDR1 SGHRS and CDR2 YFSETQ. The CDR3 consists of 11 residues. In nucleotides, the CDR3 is TGCGCCAGCTACTCGGACAATGAGCAGTTCTTC. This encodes CASYSDNEQFF.

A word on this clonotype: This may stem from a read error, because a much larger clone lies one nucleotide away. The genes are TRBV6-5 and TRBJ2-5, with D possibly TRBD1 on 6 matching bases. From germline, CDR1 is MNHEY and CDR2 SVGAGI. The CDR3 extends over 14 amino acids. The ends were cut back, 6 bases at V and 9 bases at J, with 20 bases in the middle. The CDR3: CASRSSDSTRAQYF. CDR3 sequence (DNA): TGTGCCAGCAGATCGTCGGACAGCACAAGGGCCCAGTACTTC.

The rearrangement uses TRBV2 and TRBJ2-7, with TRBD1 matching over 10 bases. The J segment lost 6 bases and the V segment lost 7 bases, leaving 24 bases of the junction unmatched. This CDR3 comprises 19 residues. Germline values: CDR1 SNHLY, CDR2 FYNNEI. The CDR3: CASKFAKGQGTSRVGEQYF. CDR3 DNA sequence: TGTGCCAGCAAGTTCGCCAAGGGACAGGGGACATCCCGAGTCGGCGAGCAGTACTTC.

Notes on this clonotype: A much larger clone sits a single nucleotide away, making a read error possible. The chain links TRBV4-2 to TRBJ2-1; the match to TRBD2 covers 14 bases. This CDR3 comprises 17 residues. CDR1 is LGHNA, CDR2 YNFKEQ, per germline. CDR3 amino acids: CASSQGTGLAGDNEQLF. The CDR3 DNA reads TGTGCCAGCAGCCAAGGAACGGGACTAGCGGGGGATAATGAGCAGTTATTC.

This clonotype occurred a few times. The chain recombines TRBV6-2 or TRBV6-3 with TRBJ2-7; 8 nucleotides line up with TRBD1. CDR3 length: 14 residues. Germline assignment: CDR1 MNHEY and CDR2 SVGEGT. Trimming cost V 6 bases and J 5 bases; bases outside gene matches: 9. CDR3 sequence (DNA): TGTGCCAGCAGAGATCCGGGACAGGAGGACGAGCAGTACTTC. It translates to CASRDPGQEDEQYF.

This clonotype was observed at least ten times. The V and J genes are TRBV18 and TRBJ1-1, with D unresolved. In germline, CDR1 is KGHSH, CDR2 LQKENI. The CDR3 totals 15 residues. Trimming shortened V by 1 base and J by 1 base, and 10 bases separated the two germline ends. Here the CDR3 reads CASSPLPDSNTEAFF. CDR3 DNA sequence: TGTGCCAGCTCACCACTCCCGGACTCGAACACTGAAGCTTTCTTT. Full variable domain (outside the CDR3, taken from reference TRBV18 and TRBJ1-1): NAGVMQNPRHLVRRRGQEARLRCSPMKGHSHVYWYRQLPEEGLKFMVYLQKENIIDESGMPKERFSAEFPKEGPSILRIQQVVRGDSAAYFCASSPLPDSNTEAFFGQGTRLTVV.

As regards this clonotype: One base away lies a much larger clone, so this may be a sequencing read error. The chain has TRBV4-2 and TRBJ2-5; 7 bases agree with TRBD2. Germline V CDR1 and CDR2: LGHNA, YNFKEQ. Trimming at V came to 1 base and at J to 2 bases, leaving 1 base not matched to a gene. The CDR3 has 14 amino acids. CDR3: CASSQGGSQETQYF. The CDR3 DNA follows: TGTGCCAGCAGCCAAGGCGGGAGTCAAGAGACCCAGTACTTC.

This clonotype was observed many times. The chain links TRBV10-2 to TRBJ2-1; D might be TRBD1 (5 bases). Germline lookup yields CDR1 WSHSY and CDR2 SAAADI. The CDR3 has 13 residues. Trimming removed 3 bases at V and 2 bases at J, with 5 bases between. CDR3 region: CASSDRAYNEQFF. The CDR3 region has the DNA TGCGCCAGCAGTGACAGGGCCTACAATGAGCAGTTCTTC.

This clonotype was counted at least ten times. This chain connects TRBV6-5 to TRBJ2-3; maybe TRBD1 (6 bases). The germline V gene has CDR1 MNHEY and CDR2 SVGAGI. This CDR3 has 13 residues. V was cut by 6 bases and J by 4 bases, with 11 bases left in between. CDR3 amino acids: CASRSNRADTQYF. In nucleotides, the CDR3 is TGTGCCAGCAGATCTAACAGGGCAGATACGCAGTATTTT.

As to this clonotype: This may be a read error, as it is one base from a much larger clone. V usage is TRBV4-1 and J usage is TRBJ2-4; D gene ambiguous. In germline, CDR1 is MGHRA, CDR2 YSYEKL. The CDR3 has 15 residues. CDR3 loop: CASSPLELAKNIEYF. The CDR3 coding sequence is TGCGCCAGCAGCCCTCTGGAGTTAGCCAAAAACATTGAGTACTTC.

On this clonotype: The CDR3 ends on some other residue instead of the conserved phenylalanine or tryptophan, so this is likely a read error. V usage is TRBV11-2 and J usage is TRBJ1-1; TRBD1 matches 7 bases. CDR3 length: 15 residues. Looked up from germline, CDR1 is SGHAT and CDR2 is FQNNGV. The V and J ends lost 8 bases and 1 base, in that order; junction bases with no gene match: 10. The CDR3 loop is CASGTRTGGNTEAFV. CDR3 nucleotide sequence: TGTGCCAGCGGCACGCGGACAGGCGGGAACACTGAAGCTTTCGTT.

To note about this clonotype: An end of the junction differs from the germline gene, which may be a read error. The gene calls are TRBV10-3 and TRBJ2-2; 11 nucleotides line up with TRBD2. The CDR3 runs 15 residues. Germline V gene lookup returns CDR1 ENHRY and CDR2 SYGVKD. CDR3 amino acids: CAISGLAGPTGELLF. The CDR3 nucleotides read TGTGCCATCAGTGGACTAGCGGGACCCACCGGGGAGCTCCTTTTT.

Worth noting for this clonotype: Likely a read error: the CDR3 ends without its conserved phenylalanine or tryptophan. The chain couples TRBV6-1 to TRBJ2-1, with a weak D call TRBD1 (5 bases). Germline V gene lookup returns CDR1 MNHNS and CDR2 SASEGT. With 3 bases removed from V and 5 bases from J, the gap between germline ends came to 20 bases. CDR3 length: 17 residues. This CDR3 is CASSELGLGQGDNEQFL. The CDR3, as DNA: TGTGCCAGCAGTGAGTTAGGGCTGGGGCAGGGTGACAATGAGCAGTTCTTG.

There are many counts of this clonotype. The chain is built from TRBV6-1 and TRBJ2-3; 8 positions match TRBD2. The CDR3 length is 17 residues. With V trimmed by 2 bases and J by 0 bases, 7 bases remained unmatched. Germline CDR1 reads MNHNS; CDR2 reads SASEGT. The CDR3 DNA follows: TGTGCCAGCAGTGAAAGATGGGGCGGGGGGAGCACAGATACGCAGTATTTT. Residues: CASSERWGGGSTDTQYF.

The CDR3 DNA reads TGTGCCAGCAGTTATCCGGACCGGGGCAGACAAGAGACCCAGTACTTC. Amino acids: CASSYPDRGRQETQYF. J is TRBJ2-5 and V is TRBV6-2 or TRBV6-3; D may correspond to TRBD1 or TRBD2 (5 bases each). CDR1 is MNHEY, CDR2 SVGEGT, per germline. The CDR3 sequence is 16 residues long. Trimming cost V 3 bases and J 2 bases, with 16 bases left between them.

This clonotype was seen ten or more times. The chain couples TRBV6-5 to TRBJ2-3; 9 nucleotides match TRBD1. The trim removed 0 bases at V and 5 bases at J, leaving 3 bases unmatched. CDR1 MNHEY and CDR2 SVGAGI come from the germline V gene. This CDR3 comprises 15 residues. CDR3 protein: CASSYSRDRVDTQYF. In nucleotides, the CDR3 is TGTGCCAGCAGTTACTCCCGGGACAGGGTAGATACGCAGTATTTT.